Listed below are T cell receptor beta chains from one sample, sequenced in a study of human T cells and chemical hapten exposure. TCRdb processed the RACE reads anew with MiXCR; each CDR3 protein has one entry. The sample consists of 350,000 to 400,000 distinct CDR3 sequences, about 6% of them appearing once. Sequenced here: whole blood, sampled in connection with sensitization to the hapten diphenylcyclopropenone (DPC). These TCRs come from a woman aged 18 to 35 with alopecia areata. Some clones in this sample may be carry-over from other donors' samples. The CDR3 runs from the conserved cysteine through the conserved F or W. The order of the fields is CDR3 protein, CDR3 DNA, D gene, V gene, clone size, J gene. The D gene is left open where the match is weak. Clone size is not always given. Where it is, it says once, few, many or a class for expanded clones.

CASSRYFVAGVGTDTQYF	TGCGCCAGCAGCCGCTATTTTGTAGCGGGCGTTGGAACAGATACGCAGTATTTT	TRBD2	TRBV4-1	many	TRBJ2-3
CATRTSGDNEQFF	TGTGCCACCCGGACTAGCGGGGACAATGAGCAGTTCTTC	TRBD2	TRBV7-2	few	TRBJ2-1
CASSPGGPRQPLHF	TGTGCCAGCAGTCCAGGGGGCCCGAGGCAGCCCCTCCACTTT	TRBD1	TRBV28	many	TRBJ1-6
CASSLIRGGMDSPLHF	TGTGCCAGCAGCTTGATTCGAGGGGGCATGGATTCACCCCTCCACTTT	TRBD1	TRBV11-2	many	TRBJ1-6
CASSLQASGGYYNEQFF	TGTGCCAGCAGCCTACAGGCTAGCGGGGGGTATTACAATGAGCAGTTCTTC	TRBD2	TRBV7-3	many	TRBJ2-1
CAISESGDGYTF	TGTGCCATCAGTGAGTCGGGGGATGGCTACACCTTC	.	TRBV10-3	many	TRBJ1-2
CASSFMTGEISYNEQFF	TGTGCCAGCAGCTTCATGACGGGGGAGATCTCCTACAATGAGCAGTTCTTC	.	TRBV11-2	many	TRBJ2-1
CASSLGTMRANTEAFF	TGTGCCAGCAGTTTAGGGACAATGAGAGCTAACACTGAAGCTTTCTTT	.	TRBV12-3/TRBV12-4	many	TRBJ1-1
CSVSRNTEAFF	TGCAGCGTTAGCCGGAACACTGAAGCTTTCTTT	.	TRBV29-1	many	TRBJ1-1
CASSQWGQPNTEAFF	TGTGCCAGCAGCCAATGGGGACAGCCAAACACTGAAGCTTTCTTT	TRBD1	TRBV9	few	TRBJ1-1
CASRSSGEVYGYTF	TGTGCCAGCAGGTCGTCGGGGGAAGTCTATGGCTACACCTTC	.	TRBV6-2/TRBV6-3	many	TRBJ1-2
CASSLVTYGTGVGEQYF	TGTGCCAGCAGCTTAGTCACCTACGGGACAGGGGTTGGCGAGCAGTACTTC	TRBD1	TRBV7-2	few	TRBJ2-7
CASSLAQMGETQYF	TGCGCCAGCAGCTTGGCGCAGATGGGGGAGACCCAGTACTTC	.	TRBV5-1	many	TRBJ2-5
CATSLGTGPNQPQHF	TGTGCCACTTCGCTTGGGACAGGGCCCAATCAGCCCCAGCATTTT	TRBD1	TRBV19	few	TRBJ1-5
CANHGGNEKLFF	TGTGCCAACCATGGGGGTAATGAAAAACTGTTTTTT	.	TRBV10-3	few	TRBJ1-4
CASSWGTGGGGTFF	TGTGCCAGCAGCTGGGGGACCGGAGGGGGCGGTACTTTCTTT	TRBD1	TRBV7-8	.	TRBJ1-1
CASRRGQRGGTEAFF	TGTGCCAGCAGACGCGGACAAAGGGGGGGCACTGAAGCTTTCTTT	.	TRBV6-5	many	TRBJ1-1